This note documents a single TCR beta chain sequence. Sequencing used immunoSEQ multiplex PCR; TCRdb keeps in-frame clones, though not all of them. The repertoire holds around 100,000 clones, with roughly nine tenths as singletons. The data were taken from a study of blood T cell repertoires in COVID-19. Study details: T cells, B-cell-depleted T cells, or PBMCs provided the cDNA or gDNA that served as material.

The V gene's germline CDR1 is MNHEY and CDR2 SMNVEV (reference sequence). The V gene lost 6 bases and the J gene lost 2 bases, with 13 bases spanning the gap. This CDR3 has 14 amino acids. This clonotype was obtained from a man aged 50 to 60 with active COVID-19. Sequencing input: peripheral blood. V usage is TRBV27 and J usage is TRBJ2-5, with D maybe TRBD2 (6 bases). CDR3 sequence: CASRPSGGQETQYF. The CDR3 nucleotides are TGTGCCAGCAGACCTTCTGGGGGGCAAGAGACCCAGTACTTC.